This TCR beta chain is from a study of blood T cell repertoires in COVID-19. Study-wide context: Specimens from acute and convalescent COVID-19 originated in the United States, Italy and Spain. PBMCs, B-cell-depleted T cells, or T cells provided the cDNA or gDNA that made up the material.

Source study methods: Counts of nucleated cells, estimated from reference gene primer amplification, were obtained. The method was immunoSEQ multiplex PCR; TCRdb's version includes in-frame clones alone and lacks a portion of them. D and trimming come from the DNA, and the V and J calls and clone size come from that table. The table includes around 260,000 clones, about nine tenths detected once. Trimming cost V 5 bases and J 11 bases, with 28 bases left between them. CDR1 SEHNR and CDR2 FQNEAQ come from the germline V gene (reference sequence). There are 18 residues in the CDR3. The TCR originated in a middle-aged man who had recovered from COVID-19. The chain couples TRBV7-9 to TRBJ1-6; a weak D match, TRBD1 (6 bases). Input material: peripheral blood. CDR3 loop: CASSQERTDRSQSAPLHF. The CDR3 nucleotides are TGTGCCAGCAGCCAGGAAAGGACCGACAGGTCTCAATCGGCACCCCTCCACTTT.